The 8 T cell receptor beta chains reported below all come from one sample, sequenced in a study of blood T cell repertoires in COVID-19 (dated by TCRdb to the early 2020s). Libraries were built with the immunoSEQ multiplex PCR assay. Imported from immuneACCESS, the table was reduced by TCRdb to in-frame sequences with V and J called. These copies leave out some clones; in studies compared against another copy, an unresolved V gene accounts for under half, and the cause of the remainder is not known. Within this sample are 35,000 to 45,000 clones, with around 94% of them counted one time only. The ten largest clones take up 0.35% to 0.4% of the sample. The sample was peripheral blood. The origin of the receptors is a man between 50 and 59 years old with COVID-19, enrolled during active disease.

This sequence joins TRBV4-1 and TRBJ2-1; 14 positions agree with TRBD2. Trimming removed 4 bases from V and 3 bases from J; junction bases left unmatched: 8. The V gene's germline CDR1 is MGHRA and CDR2 YSYEKL. This CDR3 is built from 18 residues. CDR3 in amino acids: CASSLRRTSGRSYNEQFF. The DNA for the CDR3 is TGCGCCAGCAGCCTCAGGAGGACTAGCGGGAGGAGCTACAATGAGCAGTTCTTC.

The chain recombines TRBV7-9 with TRBJ1-5; 7 nucleotides match TRBD1. Germline CDR1 reads SEHNR; CDR2 reads FQNEAQ (reference sequence). The CDR3 is made up of 16 amino acids. Trimming removed 5 bases from V and 2 bases from J; junction bases left unmatched: 9. The chain's CDR3 is CASSLNRQGGNQPQHF. The CDR3 DNA reads as TGTGCCAGCAGCCTGAATAGACAGGGTGGCAATCAGCCCCAGCATTTT.

This chain connects TRBV24-1 to TRBJ2-3, with TRBD1 matching over 8 bases. Germline V CDR1 and CDR2: KGHDR, SFDVKD. The CDR3 is 16 amino acids. The ends lost 5 bases at V and 1 base at J; junction bases unmatched: 7. This chain's CDR3 is CATSGPTGVGTDTQYF. In DNA, the CDR3 is TGTGCCACCAGTGGGCCGACAGGGGTGGGCACAGATACGCAGTATTTT.

V gene TRBV10-3 combines with J gene TRBJ1-6; D gene unclear. Germline V gives CDR1 ENHRY, CDR2 SYGVKD. Deletions cut 0 bases from V and 5 bases from J, with 11 bases between. The CDR3 loop spans 16 amino acids. The CDR3 DNA is TGTGCCATCAGTGAGTCGGAGACGCCGAATAATTCACCCCTCCACTTT. Amino acid sequence: CAISESETPNNSPLHF.

V and J are TRBV5-1 and TRBJ1-3; the D is unclear. Trimming stripped 0 bases from V and 2 bases from J, with 6 bases between. Germline V gives CDR1 SGHRS, CDR2 YFSETQ. This CDR3 has 14 residues. CDR3 nucleotides: TGCGCCAGCAGCTTGGGAGGGACTGGAAACACCATATATTTT. Translated, it gives CASSLGGTGNTIYF.

The chain recombines TRBV2 with TRBJ2-2; 11 bases are shared with TRBD1. In germline, CDR1 is SNHLY, CDR2 FYNNEI. V was pared by 6 bases and J by 7 bases, with 4 bases of the junction left unmatched. This CDR3 region has 14 residues. CDR3 sequence (DNA): TGTGCCAGCAGAGGGGGACAGGGGGTCGGGGAGCTGTTTTTT. Protein product: CASRGGQGVGELFF.

In DNA form, the CDR3 reads TGTGCCAGTAGCCAGAGACAGGGAACCTACGAGCAGTACTTC. This encodes CASSQRQGTYEQYF. This chain links TRBV19 with TRBJ2-7; TRBD1 matches at 7 bases. This CDR3 comprises 14 residues. Losses at the gene ends were 6 bases for V and 2 bases for J; bases not matched to a gene: 7. CDR1 is LNHDA, CDR2 SQIVND, per germline (reference sequence). Full variable domain (missing parts from reference TRBV19 and TRBJ2-7): DGGITQSPKYLFRKEGQNVTLSCEQNLNHDAMYWYRQDPGQGLRLIYYSQIVNDFQKGDIAEGYSVSREKKESFPLTVTSAQKNPTAFYLCASSQRQGTYEQYFGPGTRLTVT.

This chain links TRBV7-2 with TRBJ2-1, with 9 bases fitting TRBD2. The CDR3 runs 14 residues. V lost 5 bases and J lost 9; bases outside the gene matches: 8. The germline V gene has CDR1 SGHTA and CDR2 FQGNSA. CDR3 coding DNA: TGTGCCAGCAGCGAACCGGGACTAGCCGTTGAGCAGTTCTTC. Encoded protein: CASSEPGLAVEQFF. The full variable domain, in which reference TRBV7-2 and TRBJ2-1 provide the parts outside the CDR3, is GAGVSQSPSNKVTEKGKDVELRCDPISGHTALYWYRQSLGQGLEFLIYFQGNSAPDKSGLPSDRFSAERTGGSVSTLTIQRTQQEDSAVYLCASSEPGLAVEQFFGPGTRLTVL.